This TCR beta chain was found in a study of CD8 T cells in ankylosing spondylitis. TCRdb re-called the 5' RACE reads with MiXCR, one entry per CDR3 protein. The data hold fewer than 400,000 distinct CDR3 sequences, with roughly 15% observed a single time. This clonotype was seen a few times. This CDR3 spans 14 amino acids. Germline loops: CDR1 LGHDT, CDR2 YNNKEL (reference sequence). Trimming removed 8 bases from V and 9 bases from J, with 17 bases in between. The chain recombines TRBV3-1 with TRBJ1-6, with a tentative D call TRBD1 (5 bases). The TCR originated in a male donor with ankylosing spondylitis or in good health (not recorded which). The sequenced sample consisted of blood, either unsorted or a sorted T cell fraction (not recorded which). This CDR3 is CASRHIAGRSPLHF. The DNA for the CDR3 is TGTGCCAGCCGACATATTGCAGGGCGTTCACCCCTCCACTTT.